These 8 T cell receptor beta chains share one sample of origin, sequenced in a study of cytomegalovirus exposure and HLA in healthy donors. Both 60 Vbeta primers and 13 Jbeta primers went into the PCR. Assay used: immunoSEQ multiplex PCR; TCRdb lists only in-frame clones, some missing. The sample lists under 200,000 clones; roughly 80% were seen once. Sequencing was carried out using PBMCs. Source of these receptors: a woman in her thirties in good health and CMV-seronegative.

This clone has more than one count but fewer than ten. This chain links TRBV5-6 with TRBJ2-3; TRBD1 agrees at 9 bases. The CDR3 length is 17 residues. Germline V gene sequence: CDR1 SGHDT, CDR2 YYEEEE. V shed 4 bases and J 3 bases; nucleotides not matched to a gene: 12. The CDR3 DNA sequence: TGTGCCAGCAGCCTCGGACAGGGGTGGAGGGTAACAGATACGCAGTATTTT. This translates into CASSLGQGWRVTDTQYF.

This clone was counted a few times. The V and J genes are TRBV30 and TRBJ2-5, with a weak D call TRBD1 (5 bases). This CDR3 comprises 14 residues. Looked up from germline, CDR1 is GTSNPN and CDR2 is SVGIG (reference sequence). Between the trimmed V and J ends, which lost 0 bases and 1 base, there was a span of 9 bases. The CDR3 DNA follows: TGTGCCTGGAGTGTAGACAGCTCCCAAGAGACCCAGTACTTC. Protein product: CAWSVDSSQETQYF.

V is TRBV30 and J is TRBJ1-2; 7 bases agree with TRBD1. Germline-derived CDR1 and CDR2 are GTSNPN and SVGIG (reference sequence). The CDR3 has 16 residues. The V gene end was trimmed by 3 bases and the J gene end by 2 bases; junction bases not matched to a gene: 12. In nucleotides, the CDR3 is TGTGCCTGGAGAGGTGCTTCGACAGGGCGCAACTATGGCTACACCTTC. This encodes CAWRGASTGRNYGYTF.

V is TRBV6-1 and J is TRBJ1-6; D may be TRBD1 (6 bases). This CDR3 comprises 12 residues. V was clipped by 5 bases and J by 13 bases, with 12 bases between them. The germline CDR1 and CDR2 sequences are MNHNS and SASEGT. In DNA form, the CDR3 reads TGTGCCAGCAGTTATAACAGGGTGCCCCTCCACTTT. This encodes CASSYNRVPLHF.

This clone was observed a single time. This chain uses TRBV30 with TRBJ1-2; 10 bases agree with TRBD1. The CDR3 is 12 amino acids. Germline trimming cut 5 bases from V and 6 bases from J; bases unmatched to any gene: 3. Germline lookup yields CDR1 GTSNPN and CDR2 SVGIG (reference sequence). The CDR3 bases are TGTGCCTGGGGACAGGGGGATGATGGCTACACCTTC. This gives the protein CAWGQGDDGYTF.

This chain links TRBV9 with TRBJ1-6; D perhaps matches TRBD1 (6 bases). Germline V gene sequence: CDR1 SGDLS, CDR2 YYNGEE. Trimming pared 1 base from V and 13 bases from J, leaving 12 bases between. This CDR3 contains 13 residues. For the CDR3, the DNA is TGTGCCAGCAGCGTAAACTCGGGGGGCCCCCTCCACTTT. Translating gives CASSVNSGGPLHF.

V gene TRBV6-6 combines with J gene TRBJ1-5; 7 bases align to TRBD1. With 4 bases clipped from V and 7 bases from J, the junction kept 7 bases outside the gene matches. CDR1 and CDR2 from the germline V gene are MNHNY and SVGAGI (reference sequence). The length of the CDR3 is 14 residues. CDR3 region: CASSSEQGYQPQHF. For the CDR3, the DNA is TGTGCCAGCAGTTCGGAACAGGGGTACCAGCCCCAGCATTTT.

The chain recombines TRBV5-6 with TRBJ1-2; 11 bases match TRBD1. V was clipped by 3 bases and J by 2 bases; unmatched bases: 3. Germline CDR1 SGHDT, CDR2 YYEEEE. This CDR3 spans 15 amino acids. The DNA for the CDR3 is TGTGCCAGCAGCTGGGGACAGGGGGTAAACTATGGCTACACCTTC. Translation gives CASSWGQGVNYGYTF.